The rows below give T cell receptor beta chains drawn from one sample of a study of T cell responses to AZD1222 COVID-19 vaccine. Clones were sequenced by immunoSEQ multiplex PCR, and TCRdb holds only the in-frame ones, with some missing. The repertoire holds around 130,000 clones, with over 90% as singletons. The material was peripheral blood, obtained on day 0 of AZD1222 vaccination. The receptors come from an adult in good health. Both conserved end residues are part of each CDR3. Each record gives: J gene, clone size, V gene, D gene, CDR3 protein, CDR3 DNA. A D gene is named only where the DNA matches it firmly. Size is stated for part of the rows, as once, few or many counts, or as a class when the clone is expanded.

j_gene: TRBJ2-7; abundance: .; v_gene: TRBV20-1; d_gene: .; CDR3aa: CSASWQENYEQYF; CDR3nt: TGCAGTGCTAGTTGGCAGGAAAACTACGAGCAGTACTTC
j_gene: TRBJ1-2; abundance: .; v_gene: TRBV9; d_gene: TRBD1; CDR3aa: CASSPETGDVNYGYTF; CDR3nt: TGTGCCAGCAGCCCCGAGACAGGGGACGTTAACTATGGCTACACCTTC
j_gene: TRBJ1-3; abundance: .; v_gene: TRBV4-2; d_gene: .; CDR3aa: CASSQGVARNTIYF; CDR3nt: TGTGCCAGCAGCCAGGGCGTGGCCCGAAACACCATATATTTT
j_gene: TRBJ1-1; abundance: .; v_gene: TRBV18; d_gene: .; CDR3aa: CASSPLVAEAFF; CDR3nt: TGTGCCAGCTCACCCCTAGTTGCTGAAGCTTTCTTT
j_gene: TRBJ1-2; abundance: .; v_gene: TRBV6-5; d_gene: TRBD1; CDR3aa: CASSYSAQGAGYGYTF; CDR3nt: TGTGCCAGCAGTTACTCGGCACAGGGGGCTGGCTATGGCTACACCTTC
j_gene: TRBJ1-5; abundance: .; v_gene: TRBV7-2; d_gene: TRBD1; CDR3aa: CASSYGQGYSNQPQHF; CDR3nt: TGTGCCAGCAGCTATGGACAGGGCTATAGCAATCAGCCCCAGCATTTT
j_gene: TRBJ1-3; abundance: .; v_gene: TRBV7-7; d_gene: .; CDR3aa: CASANHIGNTIYF; CDR3nt: TGTGCTAGCGCCAATCATATAGGAAACACCATATATTTT
j_gene: TRBJ2-1; abundance: .; v_gene: TRBV9; d_gene: .; CDR3aa: CASSVTLRGNEQFF; CDR3nt: TGTGCCAGCAGCGTGACTCTTAGGGGGAATGAGCAGTTCTTC
j_gene: TRBJ1-4; abundance: .; v_gene: TRBV7-6; d_gene: .; CDR3aa: CASSLVLSATNEKLFF; CDR3nt: TGTGCCAGCAGCTTAGTTTTGAGTGCAACTAATGAAAAACTGTTTTTT
j_gene: TRBJ1-5; abundance: .; v_gene: TRBV6-5; d_gene: TRBD1; CDR3aa: CASKGQASNQPQHF; CDR3nt: TGTGCCAGCAAGGGACAGGCAAGCAATCAGCCCCAGCATTTT
j_gene: TRBJ1-2; abundance: .; v_gene: TRBV6-5; d_gene: .; CDR3aa: CASRVRTNYGYTF; CDR3nt: TGTGCCAGCAGGGTCAGAACTAACTATGGCTACACCTTC
j_gene: TRBJ1-2; abundance: .; v_gene: TRBV7-8; d_gene: TRBD1; CDR3aa: CASRIDTGVGGYTF; CDR3nt: TGTGCCAGCCGGATAGATACAGGGGTCGGTGGCTACACCTTC
j_gene: TRBJ1-5; abundance: .; v_gene: TRBV13; d_gene: .; CDR3aa: CASSPAGLPPQHF; CDR3nt: TGTGCCAGCAGCCCCGCGGGGCTACCGCCCCAGCATTTT
j_gene: TRBJ2-5; abundance: .; v_gene: TRBV30; d_gene: .; CDR3aa: CAWSVTQETQYF; CDR3nt: TGTGCCTGGAGTGTAACGCAGGAGACCCAGTACTTC
j_gene: TRBJ1-5; abundance: .; v_gene: TRBV19; d_gene: TRBD1; CDR3aa: CASSGTENQPQHF; CDR3nt: TGTGCCAGTAGCGGGACAGAAAATCAGCCCCAGCATTTT
j_gene: TRBJ1-5; abundance: .; v_gene: TRBV2; d_gene: .; CDR3aa: CASSGYRVNQPQHF; CDR3nt: TGTGCCAGCAGTGGCTACAGGGTAAACCAGCCCCAGCATTTT
j_gene: TRBJ2-3; abundance: .; v_gene: TRBV6-5; d_gene: .; CDR3aa: CASSYDPNDTQYF; CDR3nt: TGTGCCAGCAGTTACGACCCGAATGATACGCAGTATTTT
j_gene: TRBJ2-1; abundance: .; v_gene: TRBV30; d_gene: TRBD2; CDR3aa: CAWSVKGLASYNEQFF; CDR3nt: TGTGCCTGGAGTGTAAAGGGACTAGCGTCCTACAATGAGCAGTTCTTC
j_gene: TRBJ2-3; abundance: .; v_gene: TRBV7-8; d_gene: TRBD1; CDR3aa: CASPPQGAGTSTDTQYF; CDR3nt: TGTGCCAGCCCCCCCCAGGGGGCGGGAACTAGCACAGATACGCAGTATTTT
j_gene: TRBJ1-3; abundance: .; v_gene: TRBV19; d_gene: TRBD1; CDR3aa: CASSKKGQRVSGNTIYF; CDR3nt: TGTGCCAGTAGCAAGAAGGGACAGCGAGTCTCTGGAAACACCATATATTTT
j_gene: TRBJ2-7; abundance: .; v_gene: TRBV6-5; d_gene: .; CDR3aa: CASSKGGSPLYEQYF; CDR3nt: TGTGCCAGCAGCAAGGGGGGGTCACCACTCTACGAGCAGTACTTC
j_gene: TRBJ1-5; abundance: .; v_gene: TRBV19; d_gene: .; CDR3aa: CASSSLLGPNLYSNQPQHF; CDR3nt: TGTGCCAGTAGTTCTCTCCTTGGACCAAACCTATATAGCAATCAGCCCCAGCATTTT
j_gene: TRBJ2-1; abundance: .; v_gene: TRBV9; d_gene: TRBD2; CDR3aa: CASSVDGGGLEQFF; CDR3nt: TGTGCCAGCAGCGTAGATGGCGGGGGACTTGAGCAGTTCTTC
j_gene: TRBJ2-7; abundance: .; v_gene: TRBV5-1; d_gene: .; CDR3aa: CASSSYYEQYF; CDR3nt: TGCGCCAGCAGCTCATACTACGAGCAGTACTTC
j_gene: TRBJ2-1; abundance: .; v_gene: TRBV9; d_gene: TRBD1; CDR3aa: CASSVRDRDRNEQFF; CDR3nt: TGTGCCAGCAGTGTACGGGACAGGGACAGAAATGAGCAGTTCTTC
j_gene: TRBJ2-7; abundance: .; v_gene: TRBV18; d_gene: TRBD1; CDR3aa: CASSHPGQGDPYEQYF; CDR3nt: TGTGCCAGCTCCCACCCCGGACAGGGGGACCCCTACGAGCAGTACTTC
j_gene: TRBJ1-1; abundance: .; v_gene: TRBV7-9; d_gene: .; CDR3aa: CASSKLGNTEAFF; CDR3nt: TGTGCCAGCAGCAAGCTAGGGAACACTGAAGCTTTCTTT
j_gene: TRBJ2-1; abundance: .; v_gene: TRBV5-1; d_gene: .; CDR3aa: CASSLNFAEQFF; CDR3nt: TGCGCCAGCAGCTTGAATTTCGCTGAGCAGTTCTTC
j_gene: TRBJ2-2; abundance: once; v_gene: TRBV9; d_gene: .; CDR3aa: CASSVRQAGTGELFF; CDR3nt: TGTGCCAGCAGCGTACGACAGGCAGGCACCGGGGAGCTGTTTTTT
j_gene: TRBJ2-2; abundance: .; v_gene: TRBV7-8; d_gene: .; CDR3aa: CASSLQGGIDGELFF; CDR3nt: TGTGCCAGCAGCTTACAGGGGGGAATCGACGGGGAGCTGTTTTTT
j_gene: TRBJ2-5; abundance: once; v_gene: TRBV2; d_gene: .; CDR3aa: CASKKDLALETQYF; CDR3nt: TGTGCCAGCAAAAAGGACCTAGCTCTCGAGACCCAGTACTTC
j_gene: TRBJ2-1; abundance: .; v_gene: TRBV7-2; d_gene: .; CDR3aa: CASSFSGAGEQFF; CDR3nt: TGTGCCAGCAGCTTTTCGGGGGCCGGGGAGCAGTTCTTC
j_gene: TRBJ1-1; abundance: .; v_gene: TRBV19; d_gene: .; CDR3aa: CASSPRGIIQAFF; CDR3nt: TGTGCCAGTAGTCCCCGGGGCATCATCCAAGCTTTCTTT
j_gene: TRBJ1-2; abundance: .; v_gene: TRBV27; d_gene: .; CDR3aa: CASSLLPAYSGYTF; CDR3nt: TGTGCCAGCAGTTTATTGCCGGCGTATAGTGGCTACACCTTC
j_gene: TRBJ1-6; abundance: .; v_gene: TRBV6-6; d_gene: .; CDR3aa: CASSLNLGRDSTYNSPLHF; CDR3nt: TGTGCCAGCAGTCTCAACCTCGGACGGGACTCAACCTATAATTCACCCCTCCACTTT
j_gene: TRBJ2-1; abundance: .; v_gene: TRBV6-6; d_gene: TRBD1; CDR3aa: CASSSGQGWNEQFF; CDR3nt: TGTGCCAGCAGTTCGGGACAGGGTTGGAATGAGCAGTTCTTC
j_gene: TRBJ1-2; abundance: .; v_gene: TRBV3-1/TRBV3-2; d_gene: .; CDR3aa: CASSQGDGGTNYGYTF; CDR3nt: TGTGCCAGCAGCCAAGGCGATGGGGGGACTAACTATGGCTACACCTTC
j_gene: TRBJ1-1; abundance: .; v_gene: TRBV15; d_gene: .; CDR3aa: CATAHLQAGNTEAFF; CDR3nt: TGTGCCACCGCTCACCTCCAAGCAGGGAACACTGAAGCTTTCTTT
j_gene: TRBJ2-7; abundance: few; v_gene: TRBV23-1; d_gene: .; CDR3aa: CASSQFETGDEQYF; CDR3nt: TGCGCCAGCAGTCAATTTGAGACAGGCGACGAGCAGTACTTC
j_gene: TRBJ1-1; abundance: .; v_gene: TRBV10-3; d_gene: .; CDR3aa: CAISRGMNTEAFF; CDR3nt: TGTGCCATCAGTAGAGGCATGAACACTGAAGCTTTCTTT
j_gene: TRBJ1-6; abundance: once; v_gene: TRBV5-4; d_gene: .; CDR3aa: CASSLDGTGNSPLHF; CDR3nt: TGTGCCAGCAGCTTGGATGGGACGGGGAATTCACCCCTCCACTTT
j_gene: TRBJ2-5; abundance: .; v_gene: TRBV7-8; d_gene: TRBD2; CDR3aa: CASSLARTAGGETQYF; CDR3nt: TGTGCCAGCAGCTTAGCGCGCACAGCGGGGGGTGAGACCCAGTACTTC
j_gene: TRBJ2-7; abundance: .; v_gene: TRBV2; d_gene: TRBD1; CDR3aa: CAARDRGHEQYF; CDR3nt: TGTGCCGCCCGGGACAGGGGCCACGAGCAGTACTTC
j_gene: TRBJ1-1; abundance: .; v_gene: TRBV5-1; d_gene: .; CDR3aa: CASRGGPMNTEAFF; CDR3nt: TGCGCCAGCAGAGGCGGGCCCATGAACACTGAAGCTTTCTTT
j_gene: TRBJ2-1; abundance: .; v_gene: TRBV5-4; d_gene: .; CDR3aa: CASSLDNSYNEQFF; CDR3nt: TGTGCCAGCAGCTTAGATAACTCCTACAATGAGCAGTTCTTC
j_gene: TRBJ1-4; abundance: .; v_gene: TRBV18; d_gene: .; CDR3aa: CASSPTNEKLFF; CDR3nt: TGTGCCAGCTCACCCACTAATGAAAAACTGTTTTTT
j_gene: TRBJ1-1; abundance: .; v_gene: TRBV29-1; d_gene: .; CDR3aa: CSVDRGQGTTEAFF; CDR3nt: TGCAGCGTTGATAGGGGCCAAGGGACGACTGAAGCTTTCTTT
j_gene: TRBJ2-3; abundance: .; v_gene: TRBV7-2; d_gene: TRBD1; CDR3aa: CASSPWTGGSTDTQYF; CDR3nt: TGTGCCAGCAGCCCATGGACAGGGGGCAGCACAGATACGCAGTATTTT
j_gene: TRBJ2-7; abundance: .; v_gene: TRBV27; d_gene: TRBD1; CDR3aa: CASSLSWTGDGEQYF; CDR3nt: TGTGCCAGCAGTTTATCCTGGACAGGGGATGGCGAGCAGTACTTC